This T cell receptor beta chain was profiled in a study of T cells in localized non-small cell lung cancer. Findings of the study overall: Appearance in adjacent lung was seen for a median about 59 of the top 100 tumor clones. Uninvolved adjacent lung showed higher T cell clonality than tumor. Elevated blood T cell density was associated with longer overall survival. Analysis by sequencing included only one tumor region, so heterogeneity remains possible.

Assay: immunoSEQ multiplex PCR; the TCRdb copy retains only in-frame clones and omits some. The table records 15,000 to 20,000 clones, roughly 90% of them present only once. Per the germline V gene, CDR1 is MNHEY and CDR2 is SMNVEV (reference sequence). The length of the CDR3 is 15 residues. The V end was cut by 4 bases, the J end by 8 bases, with 20 bases between. For this clone: What it binds is not known.

The receptor was isolated from a male donor older than 55 with stage II squamous cell lung carcinoma. The V gene is TRBV27, the J gene TRBJ1-2; D may be TRBD1 (5 bases). The sample was peripheral blood, taken before any cancer treatment. The CDR3 spells CASSSWGVERRGYTF. Written as DNA, the CDR3 is TGTGCCAGCAGTTCGTGGGGGGTCGAGCGACGGGGCTACACCTTC.